This T cell receptor (beta chain) emerged from a study of vaccination effects on CD4 cells after COVID-19. Repertoires were generated with immunoSEQ multiplex PCR, while TCRdb's copy carries only in-frame clones and drops some. The profile covers tens of thousands of clones, with roughly 78% appearing a single time and 8.5% to 10% taken by the ten largest. The CDR3 runs 11 residues. Germline loops: CDR1 DFQATT, CDR2 SNEGSKA (reference sequence). The junction had 4 bases not matched to a gene; V was cut back by 2 bases and J by 11 bases. This clone was seen a few times. Its specificity is unknown. With the ViraFEST assay, the study expanded antigen-specific CD4+ T cells using viral peptide pools, then sequenced them. At the end of about ten days of culture, CD4+ T cells were isolated. Recipients of the vaccine had no prior SARS-CoV-2 infection and negative nucleocapsid antibodies.

The TCR sequence derives from a human donor who received a COVID-19 vaccine. The sample here was CD4+ T cells from PBMCs cultured with HCoV-NL63 spike peptides, taken before COVID-19 vaccination. The V and J genes are TRBV20-1 and TRBJ1-1, with 8 bases lining up with TRBD1. Written as DNA, the CDR3 is TGCAGTGCTAGACCAACAGGGGGGGCTTTCTTT. This sequence encodes CSARPTGGAFF.